The text below deals with one T cell receptor beta chain. The clone's antigen remains unknown. No base-level quality is on record; no much larger clone is a single base apart. The germline V gene gives CDR1 as LGHNA and CDR2 as YNFKEQ. The germline V end is reduced by 1 base and the J end by 5 bases; junction bases left unmatched: 5. The CDR3 holds 16 amino acids from the cysteine to the phenylalanine. The retained sequence is limited to the CDR3, 48 bases, with the frame set at the first base. These data come from a study of blood T cell repertoires in COVID-19 (TCRdb year 2020). About the study as a whole: Samples covering the acute and convalescent phases of COVID-19 were provided by collaborators in the United States, Italy and Spain. Deeply sampled blood TCRbeta repertoires from subjects exposed to, actively infected with, or recovered from COVID-19 were included in the dataset. Samples came from the ongoing ImmuneRACE study (first 160 participants) plus 1,254 subjects from 6 global collaborators. A de-identified subject ID, COVID-19 status, age in years and sex were almost always included in the sample metadata. A freely available public database, intended as a resource for researchers studying the immune response to SARS-CoV-2, is where the repertoires were released. The prospective study material was composed of cDNA or gDNA derived from T cells, B-cell-depleted T cells, or PBMCs. Where HLA class I and class II types were available, the types were taken from metadata supplied by the sample provider, not from assay-based typing. Study-wide findings and limitations: Clinical and demographic metadata were provided uncurated, with the amount varying by source and participant.

Each collaborating institution followed its own protocols to collect whole blood in K2EDTA tubes. For TCRbeta analysis, collaborators shipped samples in one of three forms: frozen whole blood, isolated PBMCs, or DNA extracted from either of those sample types. TCRbeta CDR3 regions were amplified from genomic DNA using the immunoSEQ Assay, a bias-controlled multiplex PCR. Per the source publication's procedure: The number of nucleated cells in each sample was estimated from the amplification of reference gene primers within the assay. To quantify the absolute abundance of each unique TCRbeta CDR3 rearrangement, sequence reads were collapsed and filtered. For each sample, productive Simpson clonality was calculated by taking the square root of Simpson's diversity index across productive rearrangements. TCRdb took this table from immuneACCESS and kept in-frame rearrangements with V and J called. Such tables lack part of the clones; where checked against another copy, unresolved V genes explain under half of the gap, and the rest is unexplained. That table furnishes V, J and clone size, whereas the DNA furnished D and trimming. The sample table lists roughly 200,000 clones, 80% to 90% of them with a count of one. The ten largest make up approximately 11% of the sample.

The receptor was isolated from a human donor with active or convalescent COVID-19. The donor label of this sample is uncertain. The rearrangement joined TRBV4-2 to TRBJ2-3; 11 bases in between match TRBD2. Sequencing was performed on peripheral blood. The CDR3 is CASSQVNSGGVDTQYF. The nucleotide sequence is given as TGTGCCAGCAGCCAAGTTAATAGCGGGGGGGTAGATACGCAGTATTTT.